These 31 T cell receptor beta chains share one sample of origin, sequenced in a study of cytomegalovirus exposure and HLA in healthy donors. The PCR contained 60 Vbeta and 13 Jbeta primers. TCRdb's copy holds only in-frame clones and misses some; the assay was immunoSEQ multiplex PCR. The table includes about 140,000 clones, more than 60% detected once. Sequences were obtained from PBMCs. The receptors derive from a man aged 40-49 years in good health and CMV-seronegative.

The table lists this clone with a few counts. The V call is TRBV2, the J call TRBJ2-7; D might be TRBD1 (6 bases). Deletions cut 7 bases from V and 1 base from J, with 20 bases between. The CDR3 extends over 16 amino acids. From germline, CDR1 is SNHLY and CDR2 FYNNEI. The CDR3 sequence is CASTFDTGSESYEQYF. CDR3 DNA: TGTGCCAGCACCTTTGATACAGGGTCGGAATCCTACGAGCAGTACTTC.

This rearrangement joins TRBV27 to TRBJ2-7; D gene uncertain. V was clipped by 3 bases and J by 6 bases, with 12 bases between them. CDR3 length equals 13 residues. CDR1 MNHEY and CDR2 SMNVEV come from the germline V gene (reference sequence). CDR3 nucleotides: TGTGCCAGCAGTTTTTCGGGTAAAGGCGAGCAGTACTTC. Its translation is CASSFSGKGEQYF.

For the CDR3, the DNA is TGCGCCAGCAGCCAAGCCGGGACAGGTCCAGATACGCAGTATTTT. Its protein product is CASSQAGTGPDTQYF. The chain links TRBV4-1 to TRBJ2-3; 8 positions agree with TRBD1. The V and J ends lost 1 base and 4 bases, in that order; junction bases with no gene match: 4. Looked up from germline, CDR1 is MGHRA and CDR2 is YSYEKL. The CDR3 has 15 residues.

J is TRBJ2-3 and V is TRBV19, with 12 bases that match TRBD2. This CDR3 has 17 residues. Germline V gene sequence: CDR1 LNHDA, CDR2 SQIVND (reference sequence). The trim removed 5 bases at V and 0 bases at J, leaving 6 bases unmatched. CDR3 nucleotides: TGTGCCAGTAGTCGATCACTAGCGGGGGGCAGCACAGATACGCAGTATTTT. It translates to CASSRSLAGGSTDTQYF. The entire variable domain, with the rest obtained from reference TRBV19 and TRBJ2-3, is as follows: DGGITQSPKYLFRKEGQNVTLSCEQNLNHDAMYWYRQDPGQGLRLIYYSQIVNDFQKGDIAEGYSVSREKKESFPLTVTSAQKNPTAFYLCASSRSLAGGSTDTQYFGPGTRLTVL.

The chain employs TRBV6-5 and TRBJ2-5; 7 bases fit TRBD1. This CDR3 comprises 14 residues. The V gene end was trimmed by 0 bases and the J gene end by 3 bases; junction bases not matched to a gene: 1. Per the germline V gene, CDR1 is MNHEY and CDR2 is SVGAGI. As DNA, the CDR3 is TGTGCCAGCAGTTACTCAGACAGGGAAGAGACCCAGTACTTC. It specifies CASSYSDREETQYF.

The sample holds a few counts of this clone. V gene TRBV6-5 combines with J gene TRBJ2-3; tentative D call: TRBD1 (5 bases). V was trimmed by 6 bases and J by 0 bases, leaving 10 bases between them. This CDR3 has 14 amino acids. In germline, CDR1 is MNHEY, CDR2 SVGAGI. The CDR3 DNA reads TGTGCCAGCAGCACAGGTCCCAGCACAGATACGCAGTATTTT. Amino acid sequence: CASSTGPSTDTQYF.

This clone was seen more than once but under ten times. The chain carries TRBV7-6 and TRBJ1-1; 8 positions agree with TRBD1. The CDR3 consists of 16 residues. V lost 2 bases and J lost 2; bases outside the gene matches: 7. Germline loops: CDR1 SGHVS, CDR2 FNYEAQ. CDR3 residues: CASSLTGTGTNTEAFF. The CDR3, as DNA: TGTGCCAGCAGCTTAACCGGGACAGGAACCAACACTGAAGCTTTCTTT.

This chain uses TRBV7-3 with TRBJ2-1; D unresolved. Germline lookup yields CDR1 SGHTA and CDR2 FQGTGA. V was pared by 4 bases and J by 5 bases, with 6 bases between. The CDR3 consists of 12 residues. The CDR3 loop is CASSSMDNEQFF. For the CDR3, the DNA is TGTGCCAGCAGCTCTATGGACAATGAGCAGTTCTTC.

This clone was seen just once. This chain links TRBV6-5 with TRBJ1-5, with no clear D. V gave up 0 bases and J gave up 4 bases, with 10 bases separating them. Germline CDR1 MNHEY, CDR2 SVGAGI. The CDR3 loop spans 15 amino acids. CDR3 loop: CASSYSMAVNQPQHF. The CDR3 DNA reads TGTGCCAGCAGTTACTCCATGGCAGTTAATCAGCCCCAGCATTTT.

J is TRBJ1-4 and V is TRBV10-3; D gene unclear. V shed 7 bases and J shed 7 bases, with 13 bases lying between them. Germline lookup yields CDR1 ENHRY and CDR2 SYGVKD. The CDR3 runs to 13 residues. The CDR3 spells CAIKSLTGEKLFF. As DNA, the CDR3 is TGTGCCATCAAAAGCCTAACGGGTGAAAAACTGTTTTTT.

The V gene is TRBV7-9, the J gene TRBJ1-4; D is undetermined. This CDR3 region has 16 residues. Trimming pared 3 bases from V and 0 bases from J, leaving 11 bases between. Looked up from germline, CDR1 is SEHNR and CDR2 is FQNEAQ (reference sequence). The DNA for the CDR3 is TGTGCCAGCAGCTTCTCCATGGGCGCAACTAATGAAAAACTGTTTTTT. This gives the protein CASSFSMGATNEKLFF.

CDR3 in DNA: TGTGCCAGCAGTGAGGGGACAGGGGTCGGGGAGCTGTTTTTT. It specifies CASSEGTGVGELFF. The chain links TRBV2 to TRBJ2-2; 10 bases agree with TRBD1. The trim removed 3 bases at V and 7 bases at J, leaving 2 bases unmatched. The CDR3 is 14 amino acids. Per the germline V gene, CDR1 is SNHLY and CDR2 is FYNNEI. The whole variable domain, filled in from reference TRBV2 and TRBJ2-2, reads EPEVTQTPSHQVTQMGQEVILRCVPISNHLYFYWYRQILGQKVEFLVSFYNNEISEKSEIFDDQFSVERPDGSNFTLKIRSTKLEDSAMYFCASSEGTGVGELFFGEGSRLTVL.

The V and J genes are TRBV7-9 and TRBJ1-5, with 7 bases matching TRBD1. The CDR3 consists of 15 residues. Germline trimming cut 5 bases from V and 3 bases from J; bases unmatched to any gene: 7. In germline, CDR1 is SEHNR, CDR2 FQNEAQ (reference sequence). The CDR3 loop is CASSISTGVNQPQHF. CDR3 DNA: TGTGCCAGCAGCATCTCAACAGGGGTCAATCAGCCCCAGCATTTT.

This clone was counted only a few times. CDR3 protein: CASSIVGGARIEGGYTF. The CDR3 bases are TGTGCCAGTAGTATAGTCGGAGGGGCCCGGATCGAGGGGGGCTACACCTTC. V is TRBV19 and J is TRBJ1-2; tentatively, D is TRBD1 (5 bases). The V gene lost 1 base and the J gene lost 8 bases, with 23 bases spanning the gap. The CDR3 runs to 17 residues. CDR1 LNHDA and CDR2 SQIVND come from the germline V gene (reference sequence). The whole variable domain, remainder taken from reference TRBV19 and TRBJ1-2, is DGGITQSPKYLFRKEGQNVTLSCEQNLNHDAMYWYRQDPGQGLRLIYYSQIVNDFQKGDIAEGYSVSREKKESFPLTVTSAQKNPTAFYLCASSIVGGARIEGGYTFGSGTRLTVV.

The table lists this clone with a few counts. The V call is TRBV5-4, the J call TRBJ2-3; possibly TRBD2 for D (6 bases). Trimming shortened V by 2 bases and J by 3 bases, and 13 bases separated the two germline ends. Germline CDR1 SGHNT, CDR2 YYREEE (reference sequence). The CDR3 has 15 amino acids. CDR3 loop: CASSFPQAGTDTQYF. The CDR3 bases are TGTGCCAGCAGCTTCCCACAGGCGGGGACAGATACGCAGTATTTT.

The CDR3 coding sequence is TGTGCCAGCAGCTTAGGCCCCGGGGACAGCTACGAGCAGTACTTC. This encodes CASSLGPGDSYEQYF. This chain links TRBV7-9 with TRBJ2-7, with 7 bases that match TRBD1. V lost 1 base and J lost 3; bases outside the gene matches: 6. Germline V gene sequence: CDR1 SEHNR, CDR2 FQNEAQ (reference sequence). The CDR3 is 15 amino acids.

The genes are TRBV5-4 and TRBJ1-3, with D perhaps matching TRBD1 (5 bases). Trimming removed 1 base from V and 0 bases from J, with 8 bases in between. Germline V gene data show CDR1 as SGHNT and CDR2 as YYREEE (reference sequence). This CDR3 is built from 15 residues. DNA for the CDR3: TGTGCCAGCAGCTTGCCAGGGATCTCTGGAAACACCATATATTTT. This codes for CASSLPGISGNTIYF.

This clone came up once. A read error may account for a junction end that differs from germline. V gene TRBV15 combines with J gene TRBJ1-4, with 12 bases lining up with TRBD1. The germline CDR1 and CDR2 sequences are LNHNV and YYDKDF (reference sequence). The length of the CDR3 is 15 residues. In nucleotides, the CDR3 is TGTTCCACCAGCCCGAGGGACAGGGGGCGGGAAAAACTGTTTTTT. Amino acid sequence: CSTSPRDRGREKLFF.

The V call is TRBV5-1, the J call TRBJ1-5; perhaps TRBD1 as D (6 bases). This CDR3 spans 15 amino acids. V gave up 2 bases and J gave up 5 bases, with 14 bases separating them. Germline V lookup: CDR1 SGHRS, CDR2 YFSETQ. CDR3 region: CASSLFSGADQPQHF. CDR3 DNA sequence: TGCGCCAGCAGCTTATTTTCAGGGGCTGATCAGCCCCAGCATTTT.

The genes are TRBV5-5 and TRBJ2-7; 7 nucleotides align to TRBD1. CDR3 length equals 13 residues. The germline CDR1 and CDR2 sequences are SGHKS and YYEKEE (reference sequence). With 4 bases clipped from V and 3 bases from J, the junction kept 4 bases outside the gene matches. The CDR3 is CASSPWDSYEQYF. The DNA for the CDR3 is TGTGCCAGCAGCCCATGGGACAGCTACGAGCAGTACTTC.

The rearrangement uses TRBV5-4 and TRBJ2-5, with TRBD2 identical over 9 bases. The length of the CDR3 is 15 residues. The trim removed 0 bases at V and 4 bases at J, leaving 4 bases unmatched. In germline, CDR1 is SGHNT, CDR2 YYREEE (reference sequence). CDR3 nucleotides: TGTGCCAGCAGCTTGGTGGCGGGGGGGTCAGAGACCCAGTACTTC. Translated, it gives CASSLVAGGSETQYF.

The chain combines TRBV7-8 with TRBJ1-1; D not resolved. This CDR3 has 13 amino acids. Germline lookup yields CDR1 SGHVS and CDR2 FQNEAQ. V shed 10 bases and J shed 4 bases, with 16 bases lying between them. The CDR3 spells CAIRQDAGTEAFF. CDR3 DNA: TGTGCCATACGTCAGGACGCGGGCACTGAAGCTTTCTTT.

The chain employs TRBV9 and TRBJ1-1; D gene ambiguous. The CDR3 loop spans 19 amino acids. From germline, CDR1 is SGDLS and CDR2 YYNGEE. Trimming took 0 bases from V and 0 from J, leaving 21 bases between them. Here the CDR3 reads CASSVGAGNPYTLNTEAFF. Written as DNA, the CDR3 is TGTGCCAGCAGCGTAGGGGCGGGGAATCCTTATACCTTGAACACTGAAGCTTTCTTT.

The chain employs TRBV6-1 and TRBJ2-7, with unresolved D. The germline gives CDR1 MNHNS, CDR2 SASEGT. The ends were cut back, 4 bases at V and 7 bases at J, with 11 bases in the middle. The CDR3 has 12 residues. CDR3 amino acids: CASSGDRLEQYF. In DNA, the CDR3 is TGTGCCAGCAGTGGCGATCGTCTTGAGCAGTACTTC.

CDR3 region: CASSWTGVGPYGYTF. As DNA, the CDR3 is TGTGCCAGCAGCTGGACAGGGGTTGGGCCCTATGGCTACACCTTC. The chain uses TRBV5-6 and TRBJ1-2; 9 bases map to TRBD1. Germline V gene sequence: CDR1 SGHDT, CDR2 YYEEEE. The CDR3 covers 15 residues. V gave up 3 bases and J gave up 4 bases; unmatched junction bases: 7.

This clone was seen a handful of times. The gene calls are TRBV5-4 and TRBJ2-5, with 14 bases fitting TRBD2. The CDR3 is 16 residues long. CDR1 is SGHNT, CDR2 YYREEE, per germline (reference sequence). J lost 3 bases, V lost 4 bases, and 5 bases had no gene match. The CDR3 DNA sequence: TGTGCCAGCAGCCGGGGACTAGCGGGGGAGAAAGAGACCCAGTACTTC. Its protein product is CASSRGLAGEKETQYF.

Only one count was recorded for this clone. The CDR3 DNA reads TGTGCCAGCAGTTACAGCAGGGTTGATAGCAATCAGCCCCAGCATTTT. Translating it yields CASSYSRVDSNQPQHF. The rearrangement links TRBV6-5 to TRBJ1-5, with D maybe TRBD1 (5 bases). Per germline, CDR1 MNHEY and CDR2 SVGAGI. With 2 bases removed from V and 0 bases from J, the gap between germline ends came to 11 bases. The CDR3 has 16 amino acids.

This clone was observed a handful of times. The gene calls are TRBV4-1 and TRBJ2-1; D perhaps matches TRBD2 (5 bases). V was cut by 3 bases and J by 3 bases, with 9 bases left in between. Germline V gives CDR1 MGHRA, CDR2 YSYEKL. CDR3 size: 14 residues. In DNA, the CDR3 is TGCGCCAGCAGCCACCCCGGGAACTACAATGAGCAGTTCTTC. It encodes CASSHPGNYNEQFF.

This clone was picked up a small number of times. The rearrangement links TRBV11-1 to TRBJ2-1; D gene uncertain. Germline assignment: CDR1 SGHAT and CDR2 FQDESV (reference sequence). CDR3 length equals 14 residues. Trimming removed 0 bases at V and 7 bases at J, with 10 bases between. CDR3 nucleotides: TGTGCCAGCAGCTTAGCAGCAGGATTGAATGAGCAGTTCTTC. Translated: CASSLAAGLNEQFF.

This clone was seen only once. The chain links TRBV27 to TRBJ2-7; 7 positions match TRBD1. CDR3 length equals 15 residues. V lost 6 bases to trimming and J lost 0 bases; unmatched junction nucleotides: 8. Germline V gene data show CDR1 as MNHEY and CDR2 as SMNVEV (reference sequence). CDR3 loop: CASRVDRSSSYEQYF. The CDR3, as DNA: TGTGCCAGCAGGGTGGACAGGTCGAGCTCCTACGAGCAGTACTTC.

This clone turned up a few times. This chain uses TRBV6-5 with TRBJ2-7; weak D call: TRBD1 (5 bases). The CDR3 is made up of 13 amino acids. Germline V gene data show CDR1 as MNHEY and CDR2 as SVGAGI. The V and J ends lost 8 bases and 3 bases respectively, with 14 bases between them. Written as DNA, the CDR3 is TGTGCCAGCTGCAAGGACACACGCTACGAGCAGTACTTC. This translates into CASCKDTRYEQYF.